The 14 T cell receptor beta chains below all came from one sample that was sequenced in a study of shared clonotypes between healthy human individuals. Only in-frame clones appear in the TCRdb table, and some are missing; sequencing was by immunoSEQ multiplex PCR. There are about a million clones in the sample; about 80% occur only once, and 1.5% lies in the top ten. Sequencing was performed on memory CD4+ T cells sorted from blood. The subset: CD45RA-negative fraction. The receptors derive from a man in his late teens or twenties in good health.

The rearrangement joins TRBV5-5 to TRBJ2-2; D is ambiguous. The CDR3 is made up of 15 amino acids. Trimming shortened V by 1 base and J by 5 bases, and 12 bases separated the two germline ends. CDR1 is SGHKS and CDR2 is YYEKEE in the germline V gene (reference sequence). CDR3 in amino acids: CASSLMLGLTGELFF. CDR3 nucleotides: TGTGCCAGCAGCTTGATGCTAGGGCTAACCGGGGAGCTGTTTTTT.

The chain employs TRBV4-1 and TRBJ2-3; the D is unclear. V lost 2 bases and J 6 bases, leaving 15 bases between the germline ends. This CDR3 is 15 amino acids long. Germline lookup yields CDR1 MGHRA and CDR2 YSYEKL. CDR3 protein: CASSQTRFLVDTQYF. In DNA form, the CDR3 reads TGCGCCAGCAGCCAAACCCGCTTTTTGGTGGATACGCAGTATTTT.

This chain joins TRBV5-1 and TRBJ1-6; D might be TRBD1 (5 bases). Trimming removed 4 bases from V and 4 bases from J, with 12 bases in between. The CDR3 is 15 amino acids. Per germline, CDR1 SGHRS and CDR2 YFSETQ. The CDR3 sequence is CASSGGTSYNSPLHF. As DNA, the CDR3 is TGCGCCAGCAGCGGCGGGACGTCGTATAATTCACCCCTCCACTTT. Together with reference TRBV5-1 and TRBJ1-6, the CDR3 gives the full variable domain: KAGVTQTPRYLIKTRGQQVTLSCSPISGHRSVSWYQQTPGQGLQFLFEYFSETQRNKGNFPGRFSGRQFSNSRSEMNVSTLELGDSALYLCASSGGTSYNSPLHFGNGTRLTVT.

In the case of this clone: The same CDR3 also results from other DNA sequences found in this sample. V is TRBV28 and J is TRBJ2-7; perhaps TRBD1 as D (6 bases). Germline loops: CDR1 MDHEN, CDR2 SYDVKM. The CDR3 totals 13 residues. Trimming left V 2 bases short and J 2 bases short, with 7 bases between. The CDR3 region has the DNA TGTGCCAGCAGTTTAGGGGGCCCCTACGAGCAGTACTTC. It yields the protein CASSLGGPYEQYF.

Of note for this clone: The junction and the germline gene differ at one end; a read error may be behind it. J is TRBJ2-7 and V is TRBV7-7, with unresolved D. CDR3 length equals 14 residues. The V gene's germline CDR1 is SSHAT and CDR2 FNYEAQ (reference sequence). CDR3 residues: CASSPLGSPYEQYF. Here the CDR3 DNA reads TGTGCTAGCAGCCCGTTGGGGTCCCCCTACGAGCAGTACTTC. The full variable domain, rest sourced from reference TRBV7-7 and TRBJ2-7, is GAGVSQSPRYKVTKRGQDVTLRCDPISSHATLYWYQQALGQGPEFLTYFNYEAQPDKSGLPSDRFSAERPEGSISTLTIQRTEQRDSAMYRCASSPLGSPYEQYFGPGTRLTVT.

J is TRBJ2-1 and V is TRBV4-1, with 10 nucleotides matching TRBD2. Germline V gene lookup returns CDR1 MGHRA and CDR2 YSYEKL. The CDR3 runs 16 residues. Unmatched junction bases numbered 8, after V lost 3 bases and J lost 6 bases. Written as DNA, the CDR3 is TGCGCCAGCAGCCAGCATCTAGCGGGAGTTCCCAATGAGCAGTTCTTC. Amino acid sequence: CASSQHLAGVPNEQFF.

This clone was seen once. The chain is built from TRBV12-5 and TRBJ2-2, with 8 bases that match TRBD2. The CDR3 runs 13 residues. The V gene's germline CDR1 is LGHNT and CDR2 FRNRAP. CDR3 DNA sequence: TGTGCCTCGAACGGGAGGGAAACCGGGGAGCTGTTTTTT. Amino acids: CASNGRETGELFF.

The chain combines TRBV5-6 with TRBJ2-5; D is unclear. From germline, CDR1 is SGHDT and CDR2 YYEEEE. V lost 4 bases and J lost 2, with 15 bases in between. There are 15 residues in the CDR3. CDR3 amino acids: CASSQLGNIQETQYF. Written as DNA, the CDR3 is TGTGCCAGCAGCCAACTGGGGAATATTCAAGAGACCCAGTACTTC.

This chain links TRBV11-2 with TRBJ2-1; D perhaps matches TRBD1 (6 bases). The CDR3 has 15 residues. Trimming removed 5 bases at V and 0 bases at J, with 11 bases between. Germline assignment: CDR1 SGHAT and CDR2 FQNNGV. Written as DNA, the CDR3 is TGTGCCAGCAGCCCGACAGGTCCCTCCTACAATGAGCAGTTCTTC. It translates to CASSPTGPSYNEQFF.

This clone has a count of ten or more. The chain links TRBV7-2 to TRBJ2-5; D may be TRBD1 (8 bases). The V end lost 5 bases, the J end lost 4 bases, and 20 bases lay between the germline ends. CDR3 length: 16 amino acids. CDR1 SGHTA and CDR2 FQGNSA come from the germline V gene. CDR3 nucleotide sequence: TGTGCCAGCAGCATGACCCCGACAGGGGAGGGAGAGACCCAGTACTTC. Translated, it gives CASSMTPTGEGETQYF.

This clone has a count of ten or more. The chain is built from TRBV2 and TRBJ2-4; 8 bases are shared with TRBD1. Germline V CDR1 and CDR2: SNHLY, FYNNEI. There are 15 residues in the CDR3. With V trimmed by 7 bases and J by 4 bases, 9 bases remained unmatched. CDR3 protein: CASTEGDRGKNIQYF. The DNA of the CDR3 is TGTGCCAGCACCGAGGGAGACAGGGGTAAAAACATTCAGTACTTC.

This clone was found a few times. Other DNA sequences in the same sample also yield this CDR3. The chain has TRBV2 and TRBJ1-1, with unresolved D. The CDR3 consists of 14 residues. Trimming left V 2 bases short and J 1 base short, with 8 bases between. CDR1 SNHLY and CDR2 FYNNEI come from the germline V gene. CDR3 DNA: TGTGCCAGCAGTGAAAGGGTTGGGAACACTGAAGCTTTCTTT. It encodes CASSERVGNTEAFF.

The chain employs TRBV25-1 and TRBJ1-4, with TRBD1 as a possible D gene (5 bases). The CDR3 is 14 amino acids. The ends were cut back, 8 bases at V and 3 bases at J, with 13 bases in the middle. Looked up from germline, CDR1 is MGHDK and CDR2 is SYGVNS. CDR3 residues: CASPGGGANEKLFF. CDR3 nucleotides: TGTGCCAGCCCAGGCGGGGGGGCTAATGAAAAACTGTTTTTT.

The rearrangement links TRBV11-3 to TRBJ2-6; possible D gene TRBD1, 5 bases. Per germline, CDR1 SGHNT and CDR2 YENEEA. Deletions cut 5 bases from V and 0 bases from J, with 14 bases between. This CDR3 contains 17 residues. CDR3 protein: CASSPGTGYSGANVLTF. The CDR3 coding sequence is TGTGCCAGCAGCCCCGGAACAGGTTACTCTGGGGCCAACGTCCTGACTTTC.